This T cell receptor (beta chain) was identified during a study of blood T cells in healthy people across ages. The CDR3 runs 14 residues. Germline V gives CDR1 ENHRY, CDR2 SYGVKD. V lost 4 bases and J lost 3; bases outside the gene matches: 5. A second PCR of 7 to 11 cycles used a sample-barcoded 5' primer and a J-beta primer mix. TCRdb analysed the 5' RACE reads with MiXCR anew, one entry per CDR3 protein. The table includes roughly 1.9 million distinct CDR3 sequences, more than 35% detected once. V gene TRBV10-3 combines with J gene TRBJ1-1; 7 bases align to TRBD1. The sequenced sample consisted of blood. This TCR was sampled from a human donor in good health. The CDR3, as DNA: TGTGCCATCAGTGGAACAGGGGATTACACTGAAGCTTTCTTT. Protein: CAISGTGDYTEAFF.